This T cell receptor (beta chain) was obtained from a study of memory CD8 T cells in hepatitis C reinfection. About the research overall: Late/post reinfection sampling occurred 12 to 24 weeks after detected reinfection. Whole-study findings and limits: About 5 donors were too few for definitive public clonotype conclusions.

Germline loops: CDR1 SGHRS, CDR2 YFSETQ. After removal of 4 bases from V and 6 bases from J, the junction contained 7 bases not matched to a gene. This CDR3 comprises 14 residues. In its sample, this clone was seen a few times. Its antigen is unidentified. As for time point: late/post reinfection, 12 to 24 weeks after detection. The sorted cells went straight to TCR sequencing with no prior in vitro expansion. Donors came from people who inject drugs enrolled in HEPCO, Canada. Total naive CD8 T cells were sorted as viable CD3+ CD8+ CD45RO- cells from two donors. Here immunoSEQ multiplex PCR was the method, and the copy in TCRdb shows in-frame clones only, minus some. The repertoire has 46,000 or so clones, 89% of them found once; the top ten carry around 0.7%.

J is TRBJ1-2 and V is TRBV5-1, with 9 bases aligning to TRBD1. The clonotype comes from a man between 18 and 29 years old with hepatitis C virus infection. Sequencing was performed on naive CD8+ T cells sorted from blood. The DNA of the CDR3 is TGCGCCAGCAGCCATAGGACAGGGGATGATGGCTACACCTTC. Translating it yields CASSHRTGDDGYTF.